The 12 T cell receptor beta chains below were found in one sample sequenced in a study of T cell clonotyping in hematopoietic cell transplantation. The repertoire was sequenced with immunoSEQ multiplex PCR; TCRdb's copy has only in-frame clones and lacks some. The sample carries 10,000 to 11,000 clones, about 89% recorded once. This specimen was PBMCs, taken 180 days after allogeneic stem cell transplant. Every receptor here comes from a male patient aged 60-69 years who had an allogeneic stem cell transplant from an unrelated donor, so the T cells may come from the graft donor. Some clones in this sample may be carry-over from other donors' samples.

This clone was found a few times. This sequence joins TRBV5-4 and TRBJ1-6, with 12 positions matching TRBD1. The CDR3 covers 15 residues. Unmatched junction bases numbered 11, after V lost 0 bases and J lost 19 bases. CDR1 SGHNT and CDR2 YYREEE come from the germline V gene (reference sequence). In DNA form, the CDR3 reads TGTGCCAGCAGCTTGGGATGGGACAGGGGGCGAGGCGGTCACTTT. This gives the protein CASSLGWDRGRGGHF. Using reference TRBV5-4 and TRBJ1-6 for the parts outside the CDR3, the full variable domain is ETGVTQSPTHLIKTRGQQVTLRCSSQSGHNTVSWYQQALGQGPQFIFQYYREEENGRGNFPPRFSGLQFPNYSSELNVNALELDDSALYLCASSLGWDRGRGGHFGNGTRLTVT.

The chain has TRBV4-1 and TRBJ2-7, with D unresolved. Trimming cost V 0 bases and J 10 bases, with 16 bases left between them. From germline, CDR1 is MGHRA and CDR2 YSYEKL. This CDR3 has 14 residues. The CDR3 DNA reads TGCGCCAGCAGCCAAGAACGGTCGTCCACCCCTCAGTACTTC. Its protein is CASSQERSSTPQYF.

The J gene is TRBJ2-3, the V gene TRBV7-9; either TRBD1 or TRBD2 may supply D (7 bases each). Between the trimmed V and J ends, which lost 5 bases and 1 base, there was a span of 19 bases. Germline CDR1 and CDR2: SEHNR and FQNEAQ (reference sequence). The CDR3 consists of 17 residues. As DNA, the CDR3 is TGTGCCAGCAGCCCCCGTCAGGGGGGGCACGGCACAGATACGCAGTATTTT. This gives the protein CASSPRQGGHGTDTQYF.

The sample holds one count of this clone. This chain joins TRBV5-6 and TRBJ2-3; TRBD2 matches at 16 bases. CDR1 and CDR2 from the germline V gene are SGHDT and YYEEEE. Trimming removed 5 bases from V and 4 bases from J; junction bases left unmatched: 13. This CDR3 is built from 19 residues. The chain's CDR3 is CASRASGTSGGAWADTQYF. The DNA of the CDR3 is TGTGCCAGCAGGGCTTCCGGGACTAGCGGGGGGGCCTGGGCAGATACGCAGTATTTT.

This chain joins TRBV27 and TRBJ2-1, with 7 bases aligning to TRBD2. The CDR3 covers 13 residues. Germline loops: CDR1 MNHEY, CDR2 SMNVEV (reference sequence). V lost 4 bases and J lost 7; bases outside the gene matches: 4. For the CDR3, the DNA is TGTGCCAGCAGTTGGTGGGGGGGAAATGAGCAGTTCTTC. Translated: CASSWWGGNEQFF.

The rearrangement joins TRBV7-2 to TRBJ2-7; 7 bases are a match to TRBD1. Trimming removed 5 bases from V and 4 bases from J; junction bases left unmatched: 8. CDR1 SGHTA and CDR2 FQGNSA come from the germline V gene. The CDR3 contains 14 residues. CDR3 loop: CASSLGTELYEQYF. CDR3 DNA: TGTGCCAGCAGCCTGGGGACAGAGTTGTACGAGCAGTACTTC.

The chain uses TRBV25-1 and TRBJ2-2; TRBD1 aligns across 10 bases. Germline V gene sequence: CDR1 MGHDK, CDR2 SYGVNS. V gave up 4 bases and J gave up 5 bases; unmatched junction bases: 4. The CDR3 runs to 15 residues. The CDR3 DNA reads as TGTGCCAGCAGTGGCTGGGACAGGGGAACCGGGGAGCTGTTTTTT. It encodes CASSGWDRGTGELFF.

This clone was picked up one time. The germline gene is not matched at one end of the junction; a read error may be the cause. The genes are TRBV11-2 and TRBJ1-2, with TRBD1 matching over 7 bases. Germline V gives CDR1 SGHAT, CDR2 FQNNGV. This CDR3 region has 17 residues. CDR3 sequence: CASSPHRSGTEYPSVFF. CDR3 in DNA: TGTGCCAGCAGCCCGCACCGAAGTGGGACAGAGTATCCCTCCGTGTTTTTC. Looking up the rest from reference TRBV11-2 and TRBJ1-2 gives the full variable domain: EAGVAQSPRYKIIEKRQSVAFWCNPISGHATLYWYQQILGQGPKLLIQFQNNGVVDDSQLPKDRFSAERLKGVDSTLKIQPAKLEDSAVYLCASSPHRSGTEYPSVFFGSGTRLTVV.

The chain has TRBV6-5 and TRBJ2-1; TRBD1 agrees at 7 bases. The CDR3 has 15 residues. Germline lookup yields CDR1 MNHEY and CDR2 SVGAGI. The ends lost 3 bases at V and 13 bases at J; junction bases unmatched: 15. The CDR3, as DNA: TGTGCCAGCAGTTATCAACAGGGGCTGCGCACTCCCCAGTTCTTC. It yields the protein CASSYQQGLRTPQFF.

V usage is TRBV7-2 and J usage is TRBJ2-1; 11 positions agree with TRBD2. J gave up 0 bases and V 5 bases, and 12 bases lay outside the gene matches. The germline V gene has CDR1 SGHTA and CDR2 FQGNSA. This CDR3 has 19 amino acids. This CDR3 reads CASSITSGGYPSSYNEQFF. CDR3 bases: TGTGCCAGCAGCATTACTAGCGGGGGTTACCCAAGCTCCTACAATGAGCAGTTCTTC.

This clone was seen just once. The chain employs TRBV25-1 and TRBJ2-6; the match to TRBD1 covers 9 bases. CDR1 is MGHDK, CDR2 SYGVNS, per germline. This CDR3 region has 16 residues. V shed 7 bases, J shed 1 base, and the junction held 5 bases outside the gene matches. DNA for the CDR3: TGTGCCAGCACGGGACAGGGCCATTCTGGGGCCAACGTCCTGACTTTC. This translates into CASTGQGHSGANVLTF.

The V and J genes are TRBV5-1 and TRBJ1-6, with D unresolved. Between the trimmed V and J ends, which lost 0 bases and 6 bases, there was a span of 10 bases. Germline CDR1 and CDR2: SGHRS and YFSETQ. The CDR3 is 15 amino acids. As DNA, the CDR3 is TGCGCCAGCAGCTTGGAGGGCGGACCTAATTCACCCCTCCACTTT. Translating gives CASSLEGGPNSPLHF.